These T cell receptor beta chains were read from a single sample in a study of CD8+CD57+ T cells in acquired aplastic anemia. A single record per CDR3 protein comes from TCRdb applying MiXCR to the reads. The data show under 200,000 distinct CDR3 sequences, approximately 48% seen once. Specimen: sorted CD4+, CD8+, or CD8+CD57+ T cells (not recorded which) from PBMCs. The receptor source for this set is a human donor with aplastic anemia. Each CDR3 is given with its conserved first and last residue. Each record gives: J gene, D gene, clone size, V gene, CDR3 protein, CDR3 DNA. The D gene is left open where the match is weak. Size is stated for part of the rows, as once, few or many counts, or as a class when the clone is expanded.

>TRBJ1-1|.|many|TRBV7-8
CASSLGSGLNTEAFF
TGTGCCAGCAGCTTAGGGTCCGGGCTGAACACTGAAGCTTTCTTT
>TRBJ1-1|.|.|TRBV29-1
CSVDGTQAFF
TGCAGCGTTGATGGGACACAAGCTTTCTTT
>TRBJ1-5|.|many|TRBV5-5
CASSLRTSNQPQHF
TGTGCCAGCAGCTTGAGGACCAGCAATCAGCCCCAGCATTTT
>TRBJ2-7|.|many|TRBV10-3
CAIRQGGRTYEQYF
TGTGCCATCAGACAAGGGGGGCGGACCTACGAGCAGTACTTC
>TRBJ2-3|.|few|TRBV10-3
CAITKRALTDTQYF
TGTGCCATCACGAAGCGGGCCCTCACAGATACGCAGTATTTT
>TRBJ2-5|.|few|TRBV4-2
CASSQGSRTETQYF
TGTGCCAGCAGCCAAGGGAGTCGAACCGAGACCCAGTACTTC
>TRBJ1-2|.|many|TRBV7-2
CASSLELGSPGYTF
TGTGCCAGCAGCTTAGAGCTAGGCAGCCCCGGCTACACCTTC
>TRBJ2-3|.|many|TRBV20-1
CSARDLDPVARNTQYF
TGCAGTGCTAGAGATCTCGATCCCGTGGCACGGAATACGCAGTATTTT
>TRBJ2-2|TRBD1|many|TRBV5-1
CASSRGQISGELFF
TGCGCCAGCAGCCGGGGACAGATATCCGGGGAGCTGTTTTTT
>TRBJ2-3|.|few|TRBV7-3
CASSFSPTDTQYF
TGTGCCAGCAGCTTTTCCCCGACGGATACGCAGTATTTT
>TRBJ1-2|.|many|TRBV7-2
CASSIRQVGGYTF
TGTGCCAGCAGCATCCGACAGGTTGGCGGCTACACCTTC
>TRBJ1-4|TRBD1|many|TRBV24-1
CATRGTGGFWEKLFF
TGTGCCACCAGGGGGACAGGGGGGTTTTGGGAAAAACTGTTTTTT
>TRBJ2-4|.|many|TRBV14
CASSAGVPNIQYF
TGTGCCAGCAGCGCAGGGGTGCCAAACATTCAGTACTTC
>TRBJ1-5|.|few|TRBV6-1
CASSPEGNQPQHF
TGTGCCAGCAGTCCCGAGGGGAATCAGCCCCAGCATTTT
>TRBJ2-5|TRBD2|.|TRBV7-2
CASSSRLAGGINF
TGTGCCAGCAGCTCCCGACTAGCGGGAGGGATAAACTTC
>TRBJ2-1|TRBD1|many|TRBV5-1
CASSLRDRVLNEQFF
TGCGCCAGCAGCCTGCGGGACAGGGTTCTCAATGAGCAGTTCTTC
>TRBJ2-3|TRBD1|.|TRBV5-6
CASSWDRGADTQYF
TGTGCCAGCAGCTGGGACAGGGGTGCAGATACGCAGTATTTT
>TRBJ2-7|TRBD2|few|TRBV27
CASSFLTSGGTYEQYF
TGTGCCAGCAGTTTCCTGACTAGCGGGGGGACCTACGAGCAGTACTTC
>TRBJ2-1|.|.|TRBV2
CASNPSDNWNEQFF
TGTGCCAGCAATCCTAGCGACAACTGGAATGAGCAGTTCTTC
>TRBJ2-1|.|many|TRBV7-2
CASSPPAYNEQFF
TGTGCCAGCAGCCCCCCCGCCTACAATGAGCAGTTCTTC
>TRBJ2-1|TRBD2|.|TRBV12-3/TRBV12-4
CASSFRSGGNYNEQFF
TGTGCCAGCAGTTTTAGGAGCGGGGGAAACTACAATGAGCAGTTCTTC
>TRBJ2-7|.|.|TRBV7-8
CASSLARGTYEQYF
TGTGCCAGCAGCTTAGCCCGGGGGACCTACGAGCAGTACTTC
>TRBJ2-1|TRBD1|many|TRBV19
CASSLTGTKSNEQFF
TGTGCCAGTAGTTTGACAGGGACAAAAAGTAATGAGCAGTTCTTC
>TRBJ1-1|.|.|TRBV19
CASQVQENTEAFF
TGTGCCAGTCAAGTCCAGGAGAACACTGAAGCTTTCTTT
>TRBJ2-2|TRBD2|.|TRBV5-4
CASSPAGFNTGELFF
TGTGCCAGCAGCCCAGCGGGGTTTAACACCGGGGAGCTGTTTTTT
>TRBJ2-7|.|.|TRBV29-1
CSVFGTELTTYEQYF
TGCAGCGTATTTGGGACCGAGCTTACGACCTACGAGCAGTACTTC
>TRBJ2-3|.|few|TRBV29-1
CSAVGLEDTQYF
TGCAGCGCAGTGGGGCTAGAAGATACGCAGTATTTT
>TRBJ2-1|.|many|TRBV4-1
CASSQDTPSVPYNEQFF
TGCGCCAGCAGCCAAGATACCCCTAGCGTGCCCTACAATGAGCAGTTCTTC
>TRBJ1-6|.|.|TRBV2
CASMRGPSYNSPLHF
TGTGCCAGCATGCGGGGACCTTCTTATAATTCACCCCTCCACTTT
>TRBJ1-5|TRBD1|.|TRBV3-1
CASSQGQVGNQPQHF
TGTGCCAGCAGCCAGGGACAGGTGGGCAATCAGCCCCAGCATTTT
>TRBJ1-5|.|.|TRBV2
CASSGRDNQPQHF
TGTGCCAGCAGTGGACGGGACAATCAGCCCCAGCATTTT
>TRBJ2-2|.|.|TRBV9
CASSLEGGELFF
TGTGCCAGCAGCTTAGAAGGCGGGGAGCTGTTTTTT
>TRBJ1-5|.|many|TRBV11-2
CASSLREGTQPQHF
TGTGCCAGCAGCCTCCGGGAGGGGACCCAGCCCCAGCATTTT
>TRBJ2-7|.|once|TRBV19
CASSIDPGTSYEQYF
TGTGCCAGTAGTATAGATCCCGGGACTTCCTACGAGCAGTACTTC
>TRBJ1-5|.|many|TRBV7-8
CASSLNAGYSNQPQHF
TGTGCCAGCAGCTTAAACGCAGGGTATAGCAATCAGCCCCAGCATTTT
>TRBJ1-1|.|many|TRBV19
CASSWVDTEAFF
TGTGCCAGTAGTTGGGTGGACACTGAAGCTTTCTTT
>TRBJ1-1|.|once|TRBV7-9
CASSWAGGTEAFF
TGTGCCAGCAGCTGGGCCGGGGGGACTGAAGCTTTCTTT
>TRBJ2-2|TRBD2|many|TRBV20-1
CSGLAGGAGELFF
TGCAGTGGACTAGCGGGGGGCGCCGGGGAGCTGTTTTTT
>TRBJ2-1|.|many|TRBV12-3/TRBV12-4
CASSLAQGHNEQFF
TGTGCCAGCAGTTTAGCGCAGGGTCACAATGAGCAGTTCTTC
>TRBJ2-1|TRBD2|.|TRBV10-3
CATSRLAADNEQFF
TGTGCCACCTCTAGACTAGCGGCTGACAATGAGCAGTTCTTC
>TRBJ2-3|TRBD2|.|TRBV5-1
CASSLAGGPSGDTQYF
TGCGCCAGCAGCCTAGCGGGAGGGCCGAGTGGTGATACGCAGTATTTT
>TRBJ2-1|.|many|TRBV6-1
CASSEYADSSYNEQFF
TGTGCCAGCAGTGAGTACGCGGACAGCTCCTACAATGAGCAGTTCTTC
>TRBJ1-5|.|many|TRBV7-3
CASSPGSGGNQPQHF
TGTGCCAGCAGTCCGGGATCCGGGGGCAATCAGCCCCAGCATTTT
>TRBJ2-5|TRBD2|.|TRBV10-2
CASSMGLERGTQYF
TGCGCCAGCAGCATGGGACTAGAGAGGGGGACCCAGTACTTC
>TRBJ1-2|TRBD1|few|TRBV19
CASSAGQGYGYTF
TGTGCCAGTAGTGCAGGACAGGGGTATGGCTACACCTTC
>TRBJ2-7|.|many|TRBV15
CATSRGVGARSYF
TGTGCCACCAGCAGAGGAGTGGGGGCTAGAAGTTACTTC
>TRBJ2-7|.|.|TRBV20-1
CSARDLRGYEQYF
TGCAGTGCTAGAGATTTGAGAGGATACGAGCAGTACTTC
>TRBJ2-7|.|.|TRBV10-3
CASSGSDSSEQYF
TGTGCCAGCAGTGGCAGTGACAGCTCCGAGCAGTACTTC
>TRBJ1-4|.|many|TRBV9
CASSVSGLNEKLFF
TGTGCCAGCAGCGTTTCGGGACTTAATGAAAAACTGTTTTTT
>TRBJ1-1|TRBD1|.|TRBV5-1
CASSRTGGVENTEAFF
TGCGCCAGCAGCCGGACAGGGGGGGTCGAAAACACTGAAGCTTTCTTT
>TRBJ1-2|.|many|TRBV20-1
CSASPQTGSHGYTF
TGCAGTGCTAGCCCACAGACAGGATCCCATGGCTACACCTTC
>TRBJ1-6|TRBD1|medium-sized|TRBV25-1
CATTGGGWNSPLHF
TGTGCCACTACAGGGGGCGGTTGGAATTCACCCCTCCACTTT
>TRBJ2-7|TRBD1|many|TRBV20-1
CSARGQATYEQYF
TGCAGTGCTCGGGGACAGGCGACCTACGAGCAGTACTTC
>TRBJ1-6|TRBD1|.|TRBV5-1
CASGNGQGNSPLHF
TGCGCCAGCGGTAATGGACAGGGGAATTCACCCCTCCACTTT
>TRBJ1-6|.|.|TRBV2
CASNERSPLHF
TGTGCCAGCAACGAACGTTCACCCCTCCACTTT